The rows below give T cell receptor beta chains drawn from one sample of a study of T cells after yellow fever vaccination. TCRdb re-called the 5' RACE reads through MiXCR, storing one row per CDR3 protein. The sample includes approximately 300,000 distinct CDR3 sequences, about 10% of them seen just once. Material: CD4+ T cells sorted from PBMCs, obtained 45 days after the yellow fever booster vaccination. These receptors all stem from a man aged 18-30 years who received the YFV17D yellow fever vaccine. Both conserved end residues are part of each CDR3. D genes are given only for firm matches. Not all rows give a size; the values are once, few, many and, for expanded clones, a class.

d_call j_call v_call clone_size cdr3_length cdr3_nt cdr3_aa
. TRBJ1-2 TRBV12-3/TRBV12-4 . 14 TGTGCCAGCAGTTTACTAGGAGCTAACTATGGCTACACCTTC CASSLLGANYGYTF
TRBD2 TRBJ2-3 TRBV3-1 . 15 TGTGCCAGCACCCAGACTAGCGGTCGCACAGATACGCAGTATTTT CASTQTSGRTDTQYF
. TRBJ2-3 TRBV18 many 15 TGTGCCAGCTCACCCGGGTTCTCCGGCACAGATACGCAGTATTTT CASSPGFSGTDTQYF
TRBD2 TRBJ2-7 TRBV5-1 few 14 TGCGCCAGCAGCTTGGTTTCGGGGGGGTACGAGCAGTACTTC CASSLVSGGYEQYF
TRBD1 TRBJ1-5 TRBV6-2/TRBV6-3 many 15 TGTGCCAGCAGCAGGACAGGGTGGGGGCATCAGCCCCAGCATTTT CASSRTGWGHQPQHF
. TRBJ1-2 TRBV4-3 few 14 TGCGCCAGCAGCCAAGATTTTGGGGACTATGGCTACACCTTC CASSQDFGDYGYTF
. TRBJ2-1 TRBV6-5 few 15 TGTGCCACAACACCACCCGGGGGAGAGGGGAATGAGCAGTTCTTC CATTPPGGEGNEQFF
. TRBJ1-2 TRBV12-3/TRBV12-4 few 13 TGTGCCAGCAGTCCAAAGACAGGCTATGGCTACACCTTC CASSPKTGYGYTF
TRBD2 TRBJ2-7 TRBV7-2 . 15 TGTGCCAGCAGCCCTCCGCGGGGGGGCAATAGGTGGCAGTACTTC CASSPPRGGNRWQYF
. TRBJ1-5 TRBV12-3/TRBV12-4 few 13 TGTGCCAGCACGCATGACGGGGGTCAGCCCCAGCATTTT CASTHDGGQPQHF
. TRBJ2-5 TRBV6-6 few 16 TGTGCCAGCAGTTCCGCCGGGACGGACGGACAAGAGACCCAGTACTTC CASSSAGTDGQETQYF
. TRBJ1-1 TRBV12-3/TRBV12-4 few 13 TGTGCCACCCTAAACCTGGGGGTAATTGAAGCTTTCTTT CATLNLGVIEAFF
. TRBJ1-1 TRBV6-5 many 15 TGTGCCAGCAGTTACTACGGGGCGATGGGCACTGAAGCTTTCTTT CASSYYGAMGTEAFF
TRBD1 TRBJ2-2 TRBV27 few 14 TGTGCCAGCAGACCACTCAGGGGGCCCGGGGAGCTGTTTTTT CASRPLRGPGELFF
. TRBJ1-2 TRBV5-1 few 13 TGCGCCAGCAGTTCCGGGGGTAGTTATGGCTACACCTTC CASSSGGSYGYTF
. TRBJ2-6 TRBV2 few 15 TGTGCCAGCAACAGGGACGCATCTGGGGCCAACGTCCTGACTTTC CASNRDASGANVLTF
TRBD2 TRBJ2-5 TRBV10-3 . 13 TGTGCCATCAGTGGGGGACTAGCCGAGACCCAGTACTTC CAISGGLAETQYF
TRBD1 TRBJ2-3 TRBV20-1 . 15 TGCAGTGCTAGAGCTTACAGGGGGGGCACAGATACGCAGTATTTT CSARAYRGGTDTQYF
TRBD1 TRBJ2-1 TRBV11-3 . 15 TGTGCCAGCAGCTTAGCGGGACAGGGCGGTGGTGAGCAGTTCTTC CASSLAGQGGGEQFF
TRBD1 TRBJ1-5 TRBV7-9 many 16 TGTGCCAGCAGCCCTCAGGGGGCTCGGTACGGTCAGCCCCAGCATTTT CASSPQGARYGQPQHF
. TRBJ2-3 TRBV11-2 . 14 TGTGCCAGCAGCTTTAGCCAGCGCACAGATACGCAGTATTTT CASSFSQRTDTQYF
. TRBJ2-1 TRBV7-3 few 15 TGTGCCAGCAGCTTAATGGGAGACAGTAACAATGAGCAGTTCTTC CASSLMGDSNNEQFF
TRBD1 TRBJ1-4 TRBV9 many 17 TGTGCCAGCAGCGTAGTGGGACAGGTGATCCGGGGTGAAAAACTGTTTTTT CASSVVGQVIRGEKLFF
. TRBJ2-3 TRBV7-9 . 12 TGTGCCAGCAGCCCCCGGGCGAATACGCAGTATTTT CASSPRANTQYF
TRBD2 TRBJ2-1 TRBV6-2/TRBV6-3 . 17 TGTGCCAGCAGTTACGGACTAGCGGGGGGAACCTACAATGAGCAGTTCTTC CASSYGLAGGTYNEQFF
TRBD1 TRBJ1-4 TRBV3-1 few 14 TGTGCCAGCAGTTTCCGACAGGGAGGTGAAAAACTGTTTTTT CASSFRQGGEKLFF
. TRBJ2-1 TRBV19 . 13 TGTGCCAGTAGTGTGGGGTATAATGGTGAGCAGTTCTTC CASSVGYNGEQFF
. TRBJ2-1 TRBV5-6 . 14 TGTGCCAGCAGCTTCGGGACAATCTACAATGAGCAGTTCTTC CASSFGTIYNEQFF
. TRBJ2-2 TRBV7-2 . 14 TGTGCCAGCAGCTTCTCTAGCTGGACCGGGGAGCTGTTTTTT CASSFSSWTGELFF
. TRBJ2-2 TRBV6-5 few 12 TGTGCCAGCAGGAAAAATTCTGGGGAGCTGTTTTTT CASRKNSGELFF
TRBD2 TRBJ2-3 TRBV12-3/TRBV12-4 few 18 TGTGCCAGCAGTTCTTTTGACCCTTGGGGGGGGACTCAAGATACGCAGTATTTT CASSSFDPWGGTQDTQYF
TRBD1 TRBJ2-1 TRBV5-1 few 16 TGCGCCAGCAGCTTGATAAGGGACAGGGGCCACAATGAGCAGTTCTTC CASSLIRDRGHNEQFF
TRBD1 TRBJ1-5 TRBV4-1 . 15 TGCGCCAGCAGCCTAACCCAGGGGGCTGGGCAGCCCCAGCATTTT CASSLTQGAGQPQHF